This entry describes one T cell receptor beta chain. Its target antigen remains unknown. Base qualities are missing; no much larger clone stands one base away. The treatment or condition label of this sample denotes: roughly 10-day PBMC culture with coronavirus spike peptide pools or control peptides (ViraFEST assay). To expand antigen-specific T cells with peptide pools and then pick out the expanded clonotypes through TCR sequencing, the study relied on the ViraFEST assay. The positive SARS-CoV-2 PCR tests of the convalescent patients were dated from March to December 2020, before the Alpha, Beta and Delta variants emerged in the United States. Two million PBMCs per well were cultured in IMDM with roughly 5.5% human AB serum and 8.5 to 10 IU/ml IL-2, plus 10 ug/ml peptide pools. Half of the culture medium was replaced with fresh IL-2-containing medium on days 3 and 7. After roughly 9 days of culture, CD4+ T cells were isolated by negative selection with the EasySep CD4+ T cell isolation kit. Ficoll-Paque Plus gradient centrifugation was used to isolate PBMCs from whole blood, and the isolated PBMCs were then either used fresh or cryopreserved at -140C. Each culture condition was generally run in triplicate wells.

The CDR3 runs 12 residues from the cysteine to the phenylalanine. Only the CDR3 portion is preserved as DNA: 36 bases, with reading frame beginning at the first base. The germline V gene yields MDHEN for CDR1 and SYDVKM for CDR2. Cut back by 2 bases and 4 bases, the V and J ends lie 5 bases apart. This sample stems from a study of vaccination and CD4 T cells after COVID-19 (dated by TCRdb to between 2021 and 2024). For context, the study as a whole: Convalescent patients had a positive SARS-CoV-2 result on nasal swab PCR, and of these patients, some ten had mild disease and one had severe disease. Six males and four females were included in the convalescent cohort, with two Hispanic individuals, seven Caucasians, two Asians and one multiracial person represented. Participants got two doses of the Pfizer-BioNTech BNT162b2 vaccine (n=8) or two doses of the Moderna mRNA-1273 vaccine (n=2). Post-COVID blood samples were collected from convalescent patients a median of approximately 93 days after diagnosis, with a range of about 35 to 180 days. Post-vaccine blood samples were obtained a median of around 74 days after the second vaccine dose, with a range of roughly 14 to 241 days. Culture stimuli were overlapping spike peptide pools from SARS-CoV-2 and from the common cold coronaviruses HCoV-NL63, HCoV-OC43 and HCoV-229E. Control cultures received a CEFX viral epitope pool as the positive control, an HIV-1 Nef peptide pool as the negative control, or no peptide. The spike-specific CD4+ TCR repertoire was compared before and after mRNA vaccination in approximately ten COVID-19 convalescent patients and a handful of infection-naive healthy vaccine recipients. Points the paper makes about the study in general: Relatively few convalescent patients were included in the study, and early timepoints after natural infection were not analyzed. Of the vaccine-specific clones in convalescent patients, 304 of 307, or nearly all, reacted only to SARS-CoV-2 spike and did not cross-react with common cold coronaviruses. In convalescent patients, a median 86.3% of post-vaccine SARS-CoV-2-reactive clones were detected only after vaccination, and vaccine-specific priming was suggested by this finding. An increase in the median number of SARS-CoV-2-reactive clonotypes from 21 after infection to 38 after vaccination was observed, but the change was not found to be significant.

Library creation used PCR. DNA from cultured CD4+ T cells was subjected to TCR sequencing with the Oncomine TCR Beta short-read assay at the Johns Hopkins FTIC core. The QIAamp micro DNA kit was used to extract genomic DNA from the cultured CD4+ T cells. The Oncomine TCR Beta libraries from cultured CD4+ T cells were pooled using unique dual indexes and then sequenced on an Illumina iSeq 100. Regarding the original processing steps: Non-productive sequences were removed, and CDR3s not starting with C, not ending with F or W, or shorter than 7 amino acids were discarded. The MANAFEST web application identified antigen-specific clonotypes by comparing peptide-stimulated wells against reference wells and other culture wells. Positive clones required FDR below 0.05, an odds ratio above 5, and productive frequency above 0.1% in at least two of three replicate wells. Cross-reactive clonotypes were defined as significantly expanded in both SARS-CoV-2 spike wells and at least one common cold coronavirus spike condition. Similarity between CDR3 sequences was evaluated in R version 3.6.1 using Levenshtein distances (stringdist) and unrooted phylogenetic trees (ape). The public reads were reanalyzed by TCRdb: fastp trimming at Q25, MiXCR alignment, in-frame beta chains only. Each entry merges the rows of one CDR3 protein and shows their most common DNA and genes. In this record, the V and J calls reflect TCRdb's handling and not the investigators' own analysis. The sample records fewer than 20,000 distinct CDR3 sequences, around 74% of which are singletons. The leading ten clones occupy more than 15% of the sample.

The clonotype comes from a human donor who had recovered from COVID-19. The chain was built from TRBV28 and TRBJ1-1; the D gene cannot be resolved reliably. Sequencing input: CD4+ T cells from blood, cultured in vitro. Here the CDR3 is given as CASSLEVTEAFF. The bases read TGTGCCAGCAGTTTAGAAGTCACTGAAGCTTTCTTT. The entire variable domain, with the stretches around the CDR3 drawn from the reference TRBV28 and TRBJ1-1 proteins, is DVKVTQSSRYLVKRTGEKVFLECVQDMDHENMFWYRQDPGLGLRLIYFSYDVKMKEKGDIPEGYSVSREKKERFSLILESASTNQTSMYLCASSLEVTEAFFGQGTRLTVV.